This T cell receptor (beta chain) was observed in a study of T cell responses to AZD1222 COVID-19 vaccine. Findings and limits, study-wide: Only a handful of individuals given AZD1222 were seropositive at baseline. Recipients of two AZD1222 doses showed rising Spike-specific TCR breadth and depth.

Generated by immunoSEQ multiplex PCR, the TCRdb table keeps only in-frame clones and is missing some. Among 100,000 or so clones listed, about 89% were seen once. About this clone itself: Its target is not known.

CDR3 size: 16 residues. V lost 0 bases, J lost 6 bases, and 6 bases stayed unmatched. Germline V CDR1 and CDR2: LGHNA, YNFKEQ. Sequencing was performed on peripheral blood, taken on day 0 of AZD1222 vaccination. The chain couples TRBV4-2 to TRBJ1-5, with 9 bases aligning to TRBD1. This TCR was sampled from an adult in good health. The CDR3 here is CASSQDPGQGFQPQHF. CDR3 nucleotides: TGTGCCAGCAGCCAAGATCCGGGACAGGGTTTTCAGCCCCAGCATTTT.